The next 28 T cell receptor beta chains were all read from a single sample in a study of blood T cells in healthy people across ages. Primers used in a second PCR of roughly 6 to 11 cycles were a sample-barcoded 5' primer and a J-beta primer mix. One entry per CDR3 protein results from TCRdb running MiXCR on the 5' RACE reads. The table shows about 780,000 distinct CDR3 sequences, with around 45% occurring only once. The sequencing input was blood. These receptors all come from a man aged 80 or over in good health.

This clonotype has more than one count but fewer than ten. Here the CDR3 DNA reads TGCAGTGCCCCCGGGACTAGCGGGATTGACTACGAGCAGTACTTC. Residues: CSAPGTSGIDYEQYF. J is TRBJ2-7 and V is TRBV20-1, with 13 bases identical to TRBD2. J was trimmed by 3 bases and V by 6 bases; bases with no gene match: 8. Germline CDR1 is DFQATT and CDR2 is SNEGSKA (reference sequence). This CDR3 comprises 15 residues.

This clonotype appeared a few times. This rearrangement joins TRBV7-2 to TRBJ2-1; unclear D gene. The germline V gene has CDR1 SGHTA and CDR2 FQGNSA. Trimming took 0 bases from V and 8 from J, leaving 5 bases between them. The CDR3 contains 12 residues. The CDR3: CASSLANYEQFF. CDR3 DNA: TGTGCCAGCAGCTTAGCCAACTATGAGCAGTTCTTC.

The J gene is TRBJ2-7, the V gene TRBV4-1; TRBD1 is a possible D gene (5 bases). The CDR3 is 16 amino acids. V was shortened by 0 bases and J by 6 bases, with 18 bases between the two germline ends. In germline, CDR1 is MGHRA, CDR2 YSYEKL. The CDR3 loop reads CASSQERNLPQGEQYF. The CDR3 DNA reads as TGCGCCAGCAGCCAAGAAAGAAACCTACCGCAGGGCGAGCAGTACTTC.

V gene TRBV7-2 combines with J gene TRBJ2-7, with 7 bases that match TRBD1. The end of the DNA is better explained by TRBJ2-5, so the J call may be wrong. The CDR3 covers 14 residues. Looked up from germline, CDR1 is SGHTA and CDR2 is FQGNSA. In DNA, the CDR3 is TGTGCCAGCAGCGCGCAACAGGGGACGGAGACCCAGTACTTC. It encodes CASSAQQGTETQYF.

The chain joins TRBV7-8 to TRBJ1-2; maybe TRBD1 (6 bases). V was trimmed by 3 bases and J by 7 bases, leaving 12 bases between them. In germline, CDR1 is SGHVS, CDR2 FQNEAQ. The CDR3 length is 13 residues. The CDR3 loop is CASSLDRISGYTF. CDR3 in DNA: TGTGCCAGCAGCTTGGACAGAATCTCTGGCTACACCTTC.

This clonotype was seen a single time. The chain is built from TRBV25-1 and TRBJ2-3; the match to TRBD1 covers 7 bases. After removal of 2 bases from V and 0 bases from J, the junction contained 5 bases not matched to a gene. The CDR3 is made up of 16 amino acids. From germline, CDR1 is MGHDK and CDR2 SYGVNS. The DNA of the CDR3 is TGTGCCAGCAGTGAAGAGGGGGACAGTAGCACAGATACGCAGTATTTT. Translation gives CASSEEGDSSTDTQYF.

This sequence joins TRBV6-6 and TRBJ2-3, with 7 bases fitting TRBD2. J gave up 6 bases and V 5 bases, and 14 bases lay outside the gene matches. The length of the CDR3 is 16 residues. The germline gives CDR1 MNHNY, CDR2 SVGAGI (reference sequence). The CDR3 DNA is TGTGCCAGCAGTAATCCGCGTCAGAACGGGGGGGATACGCAGTATTTT. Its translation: CASSNPRQNGGDTQYF.

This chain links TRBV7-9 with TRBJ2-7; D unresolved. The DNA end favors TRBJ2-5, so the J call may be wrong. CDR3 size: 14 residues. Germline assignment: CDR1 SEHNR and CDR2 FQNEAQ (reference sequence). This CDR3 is CASSLGTEQKTQYF. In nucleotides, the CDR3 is TGTGCCAGCAGCTTAGGTACAGAGCAAAAGACCCAGTACTTC.

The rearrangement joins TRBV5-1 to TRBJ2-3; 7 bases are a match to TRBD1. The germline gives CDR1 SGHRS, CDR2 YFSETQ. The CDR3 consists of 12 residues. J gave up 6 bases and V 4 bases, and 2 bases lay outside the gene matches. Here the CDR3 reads CASSAQGDTQYF. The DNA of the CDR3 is TGCGCCAGCAGCGCACAGGGGGATACGCAGTATTTT.

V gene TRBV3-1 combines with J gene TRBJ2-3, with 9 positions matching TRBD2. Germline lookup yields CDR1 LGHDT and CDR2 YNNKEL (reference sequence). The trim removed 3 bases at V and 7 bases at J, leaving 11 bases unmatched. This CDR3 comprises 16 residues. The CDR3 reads CASSHPLAGVRYTQYF. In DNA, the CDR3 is TGTGCCAGCAGCCACCCCTTAGCGGGAGTTCGCTATACGCAGTATTTT.

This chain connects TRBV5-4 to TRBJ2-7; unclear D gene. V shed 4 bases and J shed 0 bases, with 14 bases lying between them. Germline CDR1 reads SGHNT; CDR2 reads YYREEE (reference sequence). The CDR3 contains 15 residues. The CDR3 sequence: CASSRTGVSSYEQYF. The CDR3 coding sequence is TGTGCCAGCAGCCGCACTGGCGTAAGCTCCTACGAGCAGTACTTC.

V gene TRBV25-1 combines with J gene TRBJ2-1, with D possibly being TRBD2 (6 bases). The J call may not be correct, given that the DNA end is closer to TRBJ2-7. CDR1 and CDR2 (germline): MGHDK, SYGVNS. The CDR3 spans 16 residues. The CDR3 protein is CASSEWGAGSYNEQYF. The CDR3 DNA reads TGTGCCAGCAGTGAATGGGGAGCGGGCTCCTACAATGAGCAGTACTTC.

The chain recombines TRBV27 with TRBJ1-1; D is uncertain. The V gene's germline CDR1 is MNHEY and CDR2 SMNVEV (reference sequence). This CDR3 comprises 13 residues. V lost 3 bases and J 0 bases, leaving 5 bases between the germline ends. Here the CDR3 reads CASSFYMNTEAFF. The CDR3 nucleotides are TGTGCCAGCAGTTTCTACATGAACACTGAAGCTTTCTTT.

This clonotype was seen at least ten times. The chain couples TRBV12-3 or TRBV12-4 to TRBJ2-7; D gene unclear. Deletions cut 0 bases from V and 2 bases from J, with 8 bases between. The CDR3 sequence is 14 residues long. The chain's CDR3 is CASSLAQAPYEQYF. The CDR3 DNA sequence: TGTGCCAGCAGTTTAGCGCAGGCCCCCTACGAGCAGTACTTC.

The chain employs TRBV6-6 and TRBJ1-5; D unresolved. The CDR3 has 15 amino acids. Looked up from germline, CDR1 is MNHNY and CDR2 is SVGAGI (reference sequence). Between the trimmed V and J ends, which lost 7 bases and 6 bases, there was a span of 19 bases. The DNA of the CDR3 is TGTGCCAGCATTGACGGACGGACTGGGGTTCAGCCCCAGCATTTT. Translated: CASIDGRTGVQPQHF.

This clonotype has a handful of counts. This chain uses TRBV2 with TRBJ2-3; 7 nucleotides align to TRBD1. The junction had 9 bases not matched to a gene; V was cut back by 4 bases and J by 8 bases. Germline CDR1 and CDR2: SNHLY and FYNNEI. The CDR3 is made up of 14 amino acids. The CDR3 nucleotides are TGTGCCAGCAGTGCGGAGACAGGGACGGGTACGCAGTATTTT. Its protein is CASSAETGTGTQYF.

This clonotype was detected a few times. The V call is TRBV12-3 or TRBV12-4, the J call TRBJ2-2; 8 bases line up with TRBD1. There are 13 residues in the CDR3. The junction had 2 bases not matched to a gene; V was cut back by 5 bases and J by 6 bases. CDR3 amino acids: CASSPQGAGELFF. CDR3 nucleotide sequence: TGTGCCAGCAGTCCACAGGGGGCCGGGGAGCTGTTTTTT.

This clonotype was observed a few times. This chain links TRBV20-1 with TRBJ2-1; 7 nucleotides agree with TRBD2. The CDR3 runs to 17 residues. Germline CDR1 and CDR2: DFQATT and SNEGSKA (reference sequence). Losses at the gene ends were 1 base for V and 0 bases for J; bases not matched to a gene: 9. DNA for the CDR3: TGCAGTGCTAGAGCCGCGGATGGCGGGAGCTCCTACAATGAGCAGTTCTTC. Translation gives CSARAADGGSSYNEQFF.

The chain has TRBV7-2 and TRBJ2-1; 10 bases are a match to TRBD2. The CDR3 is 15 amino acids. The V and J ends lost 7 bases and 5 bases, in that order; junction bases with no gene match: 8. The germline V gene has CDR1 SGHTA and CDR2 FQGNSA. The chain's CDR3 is CASTQGLAVHNEQFF. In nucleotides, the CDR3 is TGTGCCAGCACCCAAGGACTAGCGGTCCACAATGAGCAGTTCTTC.

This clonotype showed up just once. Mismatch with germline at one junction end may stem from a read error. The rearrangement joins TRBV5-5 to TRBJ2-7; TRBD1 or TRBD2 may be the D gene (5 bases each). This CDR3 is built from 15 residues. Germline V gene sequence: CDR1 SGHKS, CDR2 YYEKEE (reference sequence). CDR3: CASGLGGRESYEQYF. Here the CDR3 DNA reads TGTGCCAGCGGCTTGGGCGGCAGGGAGTCCTACGAGCAGTACTTC.

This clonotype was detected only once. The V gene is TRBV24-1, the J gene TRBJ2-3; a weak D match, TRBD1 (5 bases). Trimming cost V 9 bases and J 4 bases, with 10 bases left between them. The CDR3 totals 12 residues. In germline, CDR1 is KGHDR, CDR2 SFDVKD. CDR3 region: CATAGYADTQYF. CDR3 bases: TGTGCCACCGCAGGGTACGCAGATACGCAGTATTTT.

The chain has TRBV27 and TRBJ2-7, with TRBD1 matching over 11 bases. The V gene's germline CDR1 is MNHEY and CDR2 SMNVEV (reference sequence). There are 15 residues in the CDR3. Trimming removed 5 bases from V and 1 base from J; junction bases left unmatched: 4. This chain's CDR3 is CASSIRDRGSYEQYF. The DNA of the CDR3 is TGTGCCAGCAGTATCCGGGACAGGGGGTCCTACGAGCAGTACTTC.

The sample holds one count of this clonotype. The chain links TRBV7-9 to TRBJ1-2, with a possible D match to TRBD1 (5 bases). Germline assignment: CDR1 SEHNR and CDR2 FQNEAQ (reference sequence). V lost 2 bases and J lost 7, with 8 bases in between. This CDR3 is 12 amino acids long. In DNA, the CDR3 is TGTGCCAGCAGCTTAAATGGGGCTGGCTACACCTTC. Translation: CASSLNGAGYTF.

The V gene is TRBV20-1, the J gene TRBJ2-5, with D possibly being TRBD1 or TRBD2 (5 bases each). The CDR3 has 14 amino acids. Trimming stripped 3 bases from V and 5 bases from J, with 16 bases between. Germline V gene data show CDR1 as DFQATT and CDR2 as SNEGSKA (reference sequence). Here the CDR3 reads CSASLPRGEETQYF. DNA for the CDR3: TGCAGTGCTAGTCTCCCCCGGGGCGAGGAGACCCAGTACTTC.

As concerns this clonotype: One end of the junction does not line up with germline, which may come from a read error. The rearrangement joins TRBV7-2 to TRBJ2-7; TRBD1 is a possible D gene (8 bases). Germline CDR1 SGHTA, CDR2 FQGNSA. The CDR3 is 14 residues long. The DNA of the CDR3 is TGTGCCAGCAGCGCAGCGGGACAGGCCTACGTGCAGTACTTC. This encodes CASSAAGQAYVQYF.

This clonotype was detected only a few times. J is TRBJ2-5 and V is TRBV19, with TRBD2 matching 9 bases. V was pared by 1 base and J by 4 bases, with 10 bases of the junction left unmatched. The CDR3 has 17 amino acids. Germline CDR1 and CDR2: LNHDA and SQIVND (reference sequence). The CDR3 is CASSIGGGGRERETQYF. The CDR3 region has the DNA TGTGCCAGTAGTATAGGAGGAGGCGGGAGGGAAAGAGAGACCCAGTACTTC.

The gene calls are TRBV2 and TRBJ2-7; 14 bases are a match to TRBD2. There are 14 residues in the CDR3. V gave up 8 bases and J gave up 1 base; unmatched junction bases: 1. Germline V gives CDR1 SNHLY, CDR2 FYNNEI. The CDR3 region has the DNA TGTGCCAGCGGACTAGCGGGAGGTTCCTACGAGCAGTACTTC. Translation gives CASGLAGGSYEQYF. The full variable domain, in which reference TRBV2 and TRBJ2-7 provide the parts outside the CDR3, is EPEVTQTPSHQVTQMGQEVILRCVPISNHLYFYWYRQILGQKVEFLVSFYNNEISEKSEIFDDQFSVERPDGSNFTLKIRSTKLEDSAMYFCASGLAGGSYEQYFGPGTRLTVT.

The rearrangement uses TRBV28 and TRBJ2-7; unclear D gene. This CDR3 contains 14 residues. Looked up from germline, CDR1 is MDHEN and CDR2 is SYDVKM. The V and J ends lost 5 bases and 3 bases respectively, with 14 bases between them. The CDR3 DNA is TGTGCCAGCAGTCCCCCCTCGCGTCTCTACGAGCAGTACTTC. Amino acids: CASSPPSRLYEQYF.